Below are 20 T cell receptor beta chains sequenced from a single sample in a study of blood T cell repertoires in COVID-19. Assay used: immunoSEQ multiplex PCR; TCRdb lists only in-frame clones, some missing. The sample lists about 210,000 clones, about four fifths occurring once. The sample was peripheral blood. The receptors stem from a man aged 45 to 65 with active or convalescent COVID-19.

This chain links TRBV20-1 with TRBJ2-7; D remains ambiguous. V was trimmed by 3 bases and J by 6 bases, leaving 18 bases between them. This CDR3 comprises 14 residues. The germline V gene has CDR1 DFQATT and CDR2 SNEGSKA (reference sequence). CDR3 residues: CSASGPRVVCEQYF. The CDR3 region has the DNA TGCAGTGCTAGTGGACCCCGGGTCGTATGCGAGCAGTACTTC.

The chain employs TRBV20-1 and TRBJ1-5; TRBD1 is a possible D gene (6 bases). This CDR3 comprises 16 residues. Trimming left V 3 bases short and J 4 bases short, with 19 bases between. Looked up from germline, CDR1 is DFQATT and CDR2 is SNEGSKA (reference sequence). CDR3 coding DNA: TGCAGTGCTAGTCCCTACCCTCGGACAGAGAATCAGCCCCAGCATTTT. This sequence encodes CSASPYPRTENQPQHF.

This clone has only one observation. The chain has TRBV6-2 or TRBV6-3 and TRBJ1-1; the D is unclear. Trimming took off 6 bases at V and 11 bases at J, with 16 bases between the two ends. Germline CDR1 and CDR2: MNHEY and SVGEGT. This CDR3 region has 12 residues. Here the CDR3 reads CASSLARSRAFF. Here the CDR3 DNA reads TGTGCCAGCAGCCTAGCCAGATCTAGGGCTTTCTTT.

The chain uses TRBV29-1 and TRBJ1-2; TRBD1 aligns across 7 bases. The CDR3 totals 12 residues. Germline V gene sequence: CDR1 SQVTM, CDR2 ANQGSEA. The ends lost 4 bases at V and 5 bases at J; junction bases unmatched: 4. This CDR3 is CSVGDRTYGYTF. CDR3 bases: TGCAGCGTTGGGGACAGAACTTATGGCTACACCTTC.

The rearrangement joins TRBV11-2 to TRBJ2-6, with D possibly TRBD2 on 5 matching bases. CDR3 length equals 16 residues. V was shortened by 2 bases and J by 0 bases, with 8 bases between the two germline ends. Germline V gives CDR1 SGHAT, CDR2 FQNNGV. CDR3 protein: CASSLSGSSGANVLTF. CDR3 coding DNA: TGTGCCAGCAGCTTATCGGGAAGCTCTGGGGCCAACGTCCTGACTTTC.

The table lists this clone with a count of one. The chain couples TRBV15 to TRBJ2-1, with TRBD2 identical over 7 bases. CDR1 is LNHNV, CDR2 YYDKDF, per germline (reference sequence). V lost 3 bases and J lost 2; bases outside the gene matches: 10. This CDR3 has 17 amino acids. CDR3 DNA: TGTGCCACCAGCAGCTCCTTCTTAGCGGGTGCCTACAATGAGCAGTTCTTC. Protein sequence: CATSSSFLAGAYNEQFF. Supplemented by reference TRBV15 and TRBJ2-1, the full variable domain reads DAMVIQNPRYQVTQFGKPVTLSCSQTLNHNVMYWYQQKSSQAPKLLFHYYDKDFNNEADTPDNFQSRRPNTSFCFLDIRSPGLGDTAMYLCATSSSFLAGAYNEQFFGPGTRLTVL.

Only a few counts were recorded for this clone. The rearrangement joins TRBV19 to TRBJ1-6; 7 bases are a match to TRBD1. The CDR3 totals 14 residues. Germline V lookup: CDR1 LNHDA, CDR2 SQIVND (reference sequence). V shed 6 bases, J shed 11 bases, and the junction held 10 bases outside the gene matches. The CDR3 loop is CASRAGQRRAPLHF. The DNA of the CDR3 is TGTGCCAGTAGGGCGGGACAGCGGCGGGCACCCCTCCACTTT.

This clone was seen a single time. This sequence joins TRBV19 and TRBJ1-2, with a possible D match to TRBD1 (6 bases). This CDR3 is 13 amino acids long. CDR1 and CDR2 (germline): LNHDA, SQIVND (reference sequence). V lost 6 bases and J 6 bases, leaving 14 bases between the germline ends. The CDR3 reads CASRETGADGYTF. The CDR3 bases are TGTGCCAGTAGGGAGACAGGAGCTGATGGCTACACCTTC.

V and J are TRBV10-2 and TRBJ1-1; D call uncertain. The CDR3 is 12 amino acids. Germline CDR1 reads WSHSY; CDR2 reads SAAADI. V lost 5 bases and J lost 5, with 9 bases in between. CDR3 region: CASSKGGTEAFF. In DNA form, the CDR3 reads TGCGCCAGCAGTAAAGGAGGGACTGAAGCTTTCTTT.

This sequence joins TRBV4-3 and TRBJ2-5, with D possibly matching TRBD1 (6 bases). This CDR3 has 15 amino acids. V gave up 0 bases and J gave up 4 bases, with 12 bases separating them. Germline V gene sequence: CDR1 LGHNA, CDR2 YSLEER. The CDR3 region is CASSQEAARGETQYF. CDR3 sequence (DNA): TGCGCCAGCAGCCAAGAGGCGGCCAGGGGAGAGACCCAGTACTTC.

This clone occurred once. The rearrangement links TRBV28 to TRBJ2-7; 11 bases are shared with TRBD2. The V and J ends lost 4 bases and 2 bases, in that order; junction bases with no gene match: 4. Per germline, CDR1 MDHEN and CDR2 SYDVKM. There are 15 residues in the CDR3. The DNA of the CDR3 is TGTGCCAGCAGTTCGTTAGCGGGAGGGCCCTACGAGCAGTACTTC. Protein product: CASSSLAGGPYEQYF.

This clone was seen only once. V usage is TRBV7-9 and J usage is TRBJ1-4, with a tentative D call TRBD1 (6 bases). The CDR3 length is 15 residues. The V gene lost 1 base and the J gene lost 8 bases, with 14 bases spanning the gap. Germline CDR1 and CDR2: SEHNR and FQNEAQ (reference sequence). This chain's CDR3 is CASSLVAGVNEKLFF. The DNA of the CDR3 is TGTGCCAGCAGCTTAGTCGCAGGGGTGAACGAAAAACTGTTTTTT.

This clone was observed a few times. The rearrangement uses TRBV18 and TRBJ1-1; TRBD1 matches 8 bases. V shed 6 bases and J 4 bases; nucleotides not matched to a gene: 7. The germline V gene has CDR1 KGHSH and CDR2 LQKENI. This CDR3 has 14 residues. The CDR3 sequence is CASSLTGVGTEAFF. The CDR3 DNA is TGTGCCAGCTCCCTGACAGGGGTAGGCACTGAAGCTTTCTTT.

The chain has TRBV5-1 and TRBJ1-1, with D possibly being TRBD1 (5 bases). The CDR3 loop spans 14 amino acids. The V end was cut by 5 bases, the J end by 3 bases, with 14 bases between. The germline V gene has CDR1 SGHRS and CDR2 YFSETQ. This chain's CDR3 is CASREPGLYTEAFF. Written as DNA, the CDR3 is TGCGCCAGCAGGGAACCGGGACTTTACACTGAAGCTTTCTTT.

This chain uses TRBV5-1 with TRBJ2-7, with 8 bases fitting TRBD1. The germline CDR1 and CDR2 sequences are SGHRS and YFSETQ. The CDR3 totals 14 residues. Trimming took 4 bases from V and 5 from J; bases not matched to a gene: 8. Here the CDR3 reads CASSIWQGAHEQYF. CDR3 nucleotide sequence: TGCGCCAGCAGCATTTGGCAGGGGGCCCACGAGCAGTACTTC.

This clone was seen a few times. The chain combines TRBV28 with TRBJ1-6; TRBD1 might be the D (5 bases). The CDR3 loop spans 14 amino acids. The germline gives CDR1 MDHEN, CDR2 SYDVKM. Trimming stripped 2 bases from V and 6 bases from J, with 8 bases between. In DNA, the CDR3 is TGTGCCAGCAGTTTAGCGGGGGGTAATTCACCCCTCCACTTT. Its translation is CASSLAGGNSPLHF. Filled out from reference TRBV28 and TRBJ1-6, the complete variable domain reads DVKVTQSSRYLVKRTGEKVFLECVQDMDHENMFWYRQDPGLGLRLIYFSYDVKMKEKGDIPEGYSVSREKKERFSLILESASTNQTSMYLCASSLAGGNSPLHFGNGTRLTVT.

The V gene is TRBV19, the J gene TRBJ1-1; D may be TRBD1 (6 bases). The CDR3 loop spans 13 amino acids. V lost 10 bases to trimming and J lost 2 bases, with 14 bases between them. Per the germline V gene, CDR1 is LNHDA and CDR2 is SQIVND (reference sequence). As DNA, the CDR3 is TGTGCCACCCAGGACAGCCTAAACACTGAAGCTTTCTTT. Its translation is CATQDSLNTEAFF.

In its sample, this clone was seen once. The chain employs TRBV7-9 and TRBJ2-3, with 15 bases fitting TRBD2. CDR1 SEHNR and CDR2 FQNEAQ come from the germline V gene (reference sequence). The CDR3 runs to 16 residues. Trimming at V came to 4 bases and at J to 5 bases, leaving 4 bases not matched to a gene. The CDR3 spells CASSWTSGGVGDTQYF. CDR3 in DNA: TGTGCCAGCAGCTGGACTAGCGGGGGGGTTGGAGATACGCAGTATTTT.

The chain uses TRBV19 and TRBJ2-7; 9 positions agree with TRBD1. The length of the CDR3 is 15 residues. Germline CDR1 reads LNHDA; CDR2 reads SQIVND (reference sequence). The V and J ends lost 4 bases and 7 bases, in that order; junction bases with no gene match: 11. CDR3 bases: TGTGCCAGTAGTACCCAGGGACAGGGATTGTATGAGCAGTACTTC. This codes for CASSTQGQGLYEQYF.

The rearrangement joins TRBV10-1 to TRBJ2-7; 7 positions match TRBD2. Trimming took 2 bases from V and 0 from J; bases not matched to a gene: 4. The germline CDR1 and CDR2 sequences are WNHNN and SYGVQD (reference sequence). The CDR3 length is 15 residues. The DNA for the CDR3 is TGCGCCAGCAGTGAGGTGGCTAGCGGCTCCTACGAGCAGTACTTC. This codes for CASSEVASGSYEQYF.